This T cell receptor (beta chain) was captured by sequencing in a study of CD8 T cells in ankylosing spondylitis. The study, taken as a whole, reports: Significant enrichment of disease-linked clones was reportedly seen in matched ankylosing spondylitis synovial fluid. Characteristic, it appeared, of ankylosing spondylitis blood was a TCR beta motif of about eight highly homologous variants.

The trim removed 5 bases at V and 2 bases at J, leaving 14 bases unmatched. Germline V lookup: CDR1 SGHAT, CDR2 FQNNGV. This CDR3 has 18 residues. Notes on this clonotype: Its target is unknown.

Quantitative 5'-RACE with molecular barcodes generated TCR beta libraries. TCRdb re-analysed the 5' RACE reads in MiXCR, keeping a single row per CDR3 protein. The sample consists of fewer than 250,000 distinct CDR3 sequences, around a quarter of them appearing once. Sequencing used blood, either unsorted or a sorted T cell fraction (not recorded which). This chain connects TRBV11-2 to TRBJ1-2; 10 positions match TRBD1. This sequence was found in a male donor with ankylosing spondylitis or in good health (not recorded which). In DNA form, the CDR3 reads TGTGCCAGCAGCAGTTCCGGGACAGGGGCGTTCGTCAACTATGGCTACACCTTC. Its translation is CASSSSGTGAFVNYGYTF.